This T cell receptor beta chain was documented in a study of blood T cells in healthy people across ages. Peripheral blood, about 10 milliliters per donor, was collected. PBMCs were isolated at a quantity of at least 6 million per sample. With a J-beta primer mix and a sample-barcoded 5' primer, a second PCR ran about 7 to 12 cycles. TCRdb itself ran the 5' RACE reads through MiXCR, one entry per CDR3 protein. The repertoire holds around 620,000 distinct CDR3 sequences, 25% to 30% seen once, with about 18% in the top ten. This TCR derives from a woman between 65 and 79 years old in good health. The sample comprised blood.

CDR3 residues: CASSLKGENTEAFF. CDR3 nucleotide sequence: TGTGCCAGCAGCTTGAAGGGGGAGAACACTGAAGCTTTCTTT. This chain connects TRBV7-9 to TRBJ1-1, with a tentative D call TRBD1 (6 bases). Germline lookup yields CDR1 SEHNR and CDR2 FQNEAQ (reference sequence). Trimming pared 3 bases from V and 1 base from J, leaving 9 bases between. There are 14 residues in the CDR3.